Following are 30 T cell receptor beta chains from one sample sequenced in a study of T cells in Graves' hyperthyroidism and ophthalmopathy. TCR beta CDR3 sequences were amplified from RNA transcripts. A set of HTBI primers served as the primers for a first-round RT-PCR of the TCR CDR3. MiXCR was run by TCRdb on the multiplex PCR reads, yielding one entry per CDR3 protein. The sample yields a few hundred thousand distinct CDR3 sequences, more than 45% seen once. The material sequenced was peripheral blood or thyroid tissue (not recorded which). Receptors originate from a young woman with Graves' hyperthyroidism.

The V gene is TRBV18, the J gene TRBJ1-2, with D unclear. CDR1 and CDR2 from the germline V gene are KGHSH and LQKENI. CDR3 length equals 15 residues. V was shortened by 1 base and J by 6 bases, with 15 bases between the two germline ends. The CDR3 DNA reads as TGTGCCAGCTCACCACGGGGTAAGGGTGAGGATGGCTACACCTTC. Residues: CASSPRGKGEDGYTF.

In this sample, this clonotype turned up many times. This chain links TRBV5-1 with TRBJ2-5, with 10 bases fitting TRBD1. In germline, CDR1 is SGHRS, CDR2 YFSETQ. V trimming: 0 bases; J trimming: 4 bases; junction bases outside the gene matches: 3. CDR3 length equals 15 residues. As DNA, the CDR3 is TGCGCCAGCAGCTTGGGGGACAGGGGACGAGAGACCCAGTACTTC. The encoded protein is CASSLGDRGRETQYF.

This chain uses TRBV7-3 with TRBJ2-5, with 7 bases lining up with TRBD2. The CDR3 loop spans 11 amino acids. V dropped 5 bases and J dropped 10; count of bases not matched to a gene: 4. Germline-derived CDR1 and CDR2 are SGHTA and FQGTGA. The CDR3 region has the DNA TGTGCCAGCAGCCTTTGGGGGGGCCAGTACTTC. Protein product: CASSLWGGQYF.

This clonotype was counted many times. CDR3 protein: CSVEDWQYF. CDR3 nucleotides: TGCAGCGTTGAAGACTGGCAGTATTTT. V is TRBV29-1 and J is TRBJ2-3; no firm D call. The CDR3 length is 9 residues. Germline V lookup: CDR1 SQVTM, CDR2 ANQGSEA. V was cut by 0 bases and J by 11 bases, with 3 bases left in between.

This clonotype was seen more than once but under ten times. The rearrangement joins TRBV20-1 to TRBJ1-1, with a possible D match to TRBD1 (5 bases). The V and J ends lost 6 bases and 6 bases respectively, with 20 bases between them. The CDR3 contains 14 residues. Per the germline V gene, CDR1 is DFQATT and CDR2 is SNEGSKA (reference sequence). CDR3 sequence: CSASRVSWMAEAFF. In DNA, the CDR3 is TGCAGTGCCAGCAGGGTGAGTTGGATGGCTGAAGCTTTCTTT.

The chain joins TRBV29-1 to TRBJ1-2; D gene unclear. The germline CDR1 and CDR2 sequences are SQVTM and ANQGSEA. This CDR3 spans 14 amino acids. Trimming pared 5 bases from V and 2 bases from J, leaving 15 bases between. The CDR3 bases are TGCAGCGTTACGTGGCACTTCGACAACTATGGCTACACCTTC. Its translation is CSVTWHFDNYGYTF.

The sample holds many counts of this clonotype. The chain links TRBV11-2 to TRBJ2-7; D not resolved. Germline-derived CDR1 and CDR2 are SGHAT and FQNNGV. The CDR3 has 13 residues. V shed 5 bases and J shed 2 bases, with 10 bases lying between them. Here the CDR3 DNA reads TGTGCCAGCAGCCGGACCAATACCTACGAGCAGTACTTC. Translation: CASSRTNTYEQYF.

On this clonotype: One end of the junction is discordant with germline, which a read error may explain. V gene TRBV15 combines with J gene TRBJ1-2; D is perhaps TRBD1 (6 bases). The germline V gene has CDR1 LNHNV and CDR2 YYDKDF (reference sequence). The CDR3 contains 13 residues. The CDR3 bases are TGTGCCAGCAGCCCTGACAGGCCCTATGGCTACACCTTC. Protein product: CASSPDRPYGYTF.

About this clonotype itself: Being one base from a much bigger clone, this may be a read error. The CDR3 DNA reads TGTGCCAGCAGCTTAGAGGGAGGGGACACCGGGGAGCCGTTTTTT. This sequence encodes CASSLEGGDTGEPFF. This rearrangement joins TRBV11-3 to TRBJ2-2; TRBD2 might be the D (7 bases). The CDR3 has 15 amino acids. Germline CDR1 SGHNT, CDR2 YENEEA.

This clonotype was recorded at least ten times. The V call is TRBV7-3, the J call TRBJ2-7, with 7 nucleotides matching TRBD2. J was trimmed by 6 bases and V by 0 bases; bases with no gene match: 5. Germline CDR1 reads SGHTA; CDR2 reads FQGTGA. The CDR3 runs to 14 residues. The CDR3 loop is CASSLTGGGGEQYF. In DNA form, the CDR3 reads TGTGCCAGCAGCTTAACCGGCGGGGGTGGCGAGCAGTACTTC. The complete variable domain, with remaining parts taken from reference TRBV7-3 and TRBJ2-7, reads GAGVSQTPSNKVTEKGKYVELRCDPISGHTALYWYRQSLGQGPEFLIYFQGTGAADDSGLPNDRFFAVRPEGSVSTLKIQRTERGDSAVYLCASSLTGGGGEQYFGPGTRLTVT.

This clonotype has at least ten counts. This CDR3 is CASSTGFTGANVLTF. The CDR3 DNA reads TGCGCCAGCAGCACGGGATTTACTGGGGCCAACGTCCTGACTTTC. This chain links TRBV4-3 with TRBJ2-6, with TRBD2 as a possible D gene (5 bases). There are 15 residues in the CDR3. The V end was cut by 5 bases, the J end by 2 bases, with 10 bases between. Germline lookup yields CDR1 LGHNA and CDR2 YSLEER.

This clonotype was counted at least ten times. V is TRBV24-1 and J is TRBJ1-2; D is undetermined. The CDR3 length is 14 residues. The germline V and J ends were trimmed by 4 bases and 2 bases, with 10 bases remaining between them. The germline V gene has CDR1 KGHDR and CDR2 SFDVKD. The CDR3 reads CATSERTGNYGYTF. The CDR3 bases are TGTGCCACCAGTGAACGGACGGGAAACTATGGCTACACCTTC.

This chain's CDR3 is CASSSAGAQTYEQYF. As DNA, the CDR3 is TGTGCCAGCAGCAGCGCGGGAGCCCAGACCTACGAGCAGTACTTC. The chain is built from TRBV7-2 and TRBJ2-7; TRBD2 agrees at 7 bases. The ends lost 5 bases at V and 2 bases at J; junction bases unmatched: 9. Germline V lookup: CDR1 SGHTA, CDR2 FQGNSA. The length of the CDR3 is 15 residues.

In this sample, this clonotype turned up many times. V gene TRBV12-3 or TRBV12-4 combines with J gene TRBJ1-1; the D is unclear. This CDR3 comprises 13 residues. The V and J ends lost 7 bases and 0 bases respectively, with 9 bases between them. The CDR3 nucleotides are TGTGCCAGCACCATACACATGAACACTGAAGCTTTCTTT. Protein product: CASTIHMNTEAFF.

The CDR3 spells CASSVGQETGELFF. The CDR3 coding sequence is TGTGCCAGCAGTGTAGGACAAGAGACCGGGGAGCTGTTTTTT. The V call is TRBV2, the J call TRBJ2-2, with TRBD1 as a possible D gene (5 bases). This CDR3 contains 14 residues. The V gene lost 4 bases and the J gene lost 5 bases, with 11 bases spanning the gap. Germline V lookup: CDR1 SNHLY, CDR2 FYNNEI.

The chain uses TRBV7-3 and TRBJ2-7, with 12 bases fitting TRBD1. The CDR3 sequence is 14 residues long. Germline CDR1 and CDR2: SGHTA and FQGTGA. The CDR3 coding sequence is TGTGCTACCCCTGGGACAGGGGGCAGGTACGAGCAGTACTTC. Translation: CATPGTGGRYEQYF.

This clonotype was counted a few times. This chain connects TRBV6-5 to TRBJ2-2; D is unclear. This CDR3 region has 15 residues. In germline, CDR1 is MNHEY, CDR2 SVGAGI. Trimming removed 7 bases from V and 3 bases from J, with 15 bases in between. CDR3 coding DNA: TGTGCCAGCAAGTTAGGGTTTGGGGACACCGGGGAGCTGTTTTTT. This encodes CASKLGFGDTGELFF.

Of note for this clonotype: Since a much larger clone is just one base distant, this may be a read error. The rearrangement uses TRBV7-3 and TRBJ1-1, with TRBD1 as a possible D gene (5 bases). CDR3 length: 12 residues. Trimming shortened V by 5 bases and J by 10 bases, and 14 bases separated the two germline ends. Per germline, CDR1 SGHTA and CDR2 FQGTGA. The CDR3 reads CASSPGAGGAFF. CDR3 bases: TGTGCCAGCAGCCCTGGGGCGGGGGGAGCTTTCTTT.

The chain joins TRBV25-1 to TRBJ1-2; 7 bases align to TRBD1. Germline V gene data show CDR1 as MGHDK and CDR2 as SYGVNS. This CDR3 is 15 amino acids long. Unmatched junction bases numbered 10, after V lost 3 bases and J lost 6 bases. The CDR3 DNA sequence: TGTGCCAGCAGTGACCCTCGGGACAGAGAGGATGGCTACACCTTC. It codes for CASSDPRDREDGYTF.

The sample holds many counts of this clonotype. The V call is TRBV20-1, the J call TRBJ1-2; 8 bases map to TRBD1. The germline V gene has CDR1 DFQATT and CDR2 SNEGSKA (reference sequence). The CDR3 loop spans 15 amino acids. With V trimmed by 1 base and J by 5 bases, 9 bases remained unmatched. The DNA for the CDR3 is TGCAGTGCTAGAGGGTTGAGACAGGGGCGGTATGGCTACACCTTC. This encodes CSARGLRQGRYGYTF.

This clonotype was seen repeatedly, ten times or more. This chain connects TRBV20-1 to TRBJ2-5; 14 nucleotides line up with TRBD2. Trimming at V came to 2 bases and at J to 3 bases, leaving 11 bases not matched to a gene. In germline, CDR1 is DFQATT, CDR2 SNEGSKA (reference sequence). CDR3 length equals 18 residues. CDR3 residues: CSARPGLAGGGGKETQYF. CDR3 DNA: TGCAGTGCTAGACCCGGACTAGCGGGAGGAGGAGGGAAAGAGACCCAGTACTTC.

The rearrangement links TRBV20-1 to TRBJ1-2, with D maybe TRBD1 (5 bases). Trimming cost V 6 bases and J 3 bases, with 17 bases left between them. This CDR3 spans 14 amino acids. Germline-derived CDR1 and CDR2 are DFQATT and SNEGSKA (reference sequence). CDR3 sequence (DNA): TGCAGTGCCCAGACTAGCGGGGGAGACTATGGCTACACCTTC. Its translation: CSAQTSGGDYGYTF.

This clonotype was recorded at least ten times. J is TRBJ1-5 and V is TRBV7-8; D uncertain. Trimming removed 4 bases from V and 1 base from J, with 8 bases in between. The germline gives CDR1 SGHVS, CDR2 FQNEAQ. The CDR3 contains 14 residues. The DNA of the CDR3 is TGTGCCAGCAGCTCCTCGGGAAGCAATCAGCCCCAGCATTTT. It yields the protein CASSSSGSNQPQHF.

The chain uses TRBV7-3 and TRBJ1-6; 7 positions agree with TRBD1. CDR1 SGHTA and CDR2 FQGTGA come from the germline V gene. The CDR3 contains 14 residues. J lost 7 bases, V lost 4 bases, and 4 bases had no gene match. Written as DNA, the CDR3 is TGTGCCAGCAGCTCGACACAGGGGAATTCACCCCTCCACTTT. Its protein product is CASSSTQGNSPLHF.

This clonotype appeared many times. The rearrangement links TRBV5-8 to TRBJ1-1; the D is unclear. Per the germline V gene, CDR1 is SGHTS and CDR2 is YDEGEE. The V end lost 4 bases, the J end lost 1 base, and 14 bases lay between the germline ends. The CDR3 sequence is 15 residues long. The CDR3 protein is CASSPKPPGNTEAFF. DNA of the CDR3: TGTGCCAGCAGCCCCAAGCCCCCGGGGAACACTGAAGCTTTCTTT.

There are many counts of this clonotype. This chain joins TRBV6-1 and TRBJ1-2; no firm D call. CDR3 size: 13 residues. Germline assignment: CDR1 MNHNS and CDR2 SASEGT. V was clipped by 5 bases and J by 2 bases, with 9 bases between them. The CDR3 DNA reads TGTGCCAGCAGTCAGGACGGAAACTATGGCTACACCTTC. The encoded protein is CASSQDGNYGYTF.

The chain couples TRBV12-3 or TRBV12-4 to TRBJ1-1, with TRBD1 identical over 7 bases. V shed 6 bases, J shed 0 bases, and the junction held 7 bases outside the gene matches. The CDR3 is 15 amino acids. CDR3 DNA: TGTGCCAGCAGGGAGAGCGGGACAGTGAACACTGAAGCTTTCTTT. Encoded protein: CASRESGTVNTEAFF.

To note about this clonotype: Being one base from a much bigger clone, this may be a read error. The genes are TRBV4-3 and TRBJ1-6; D may be TRBD1 (5 bases). The CDR3 is 15 amino acids. Germline CDR1 reads LGHNA; CDR2 reads YSLEER. Trimming shortened V by 2 bases and J by 5 bases, and 10 bases separated the two germline ends. The CDR3 loop reads CASSQQRGDNSPLHF. CDR3 coding DNA: TGCGCCAGCAGCCAACAACGGGGGGATAATTCACCCCTCCACTTT.

There are many counts of this clonotype. The chain carries TRBV2 and TRBJ2-5; D is ambiguous. Germline CDR1 SNHLY, CDR2 FYNNEI. Trimming left V 3 bases short and J 5 bases short, with 10 bases between. The CDR3 loop spans 13 amino acids. The CDR3 DNA reads as TGTGCCAGCAGTGACCAACATCAGGAGACCCAGTACTTC. Translated: CASSDQHQETQYF.

The chain has TRBV20-1 and TRBJ2-3, with a tentative D call TRBD2 (5 bases). The germline V gene has CDR1 DFQATT and CDR2 SNEGSKA (reference sequence). This CDR3 is 14 amino acids long. V was trimmed by 6 bases and J by 2 bases, leaving 15 bases between them. The CDR3 is CSALRGINTDTQYF. Here the CDR3 DNA reads TGCAGTGCCTTAAGAGGGATTAACACAGATACGCAGTATTTT.